This T cell receptor (beta chain) came from a study of T cell repertoires in cytomegalovirus infection. On the study more broadly: It can be stated that public TCR beta signatures indicated CMV infection as well as a matching HLA type. Notes on the study in general: Clonotypes of TCR beta that were HLA-C-restricted and CMV-specific dominated the ex vivo response. Cumulative frequency (of public TCR beta family members) identified carriers of CMV plus the relevant HLA.

This clonotype was recorded at least ten times. Its antigen is unknown. Each CDR3 protein is one row after TCRdb ran MiXCR on the reads. This table holds around 210,000 distinct CDR3 sequences, approximately 7% found once. CDR1 is SEHNR and CDR2 is FQNEAQ in the germline V gene (reference sequence). The V gene lost 2 bases and the J gene lost 4 bases, with 17 bases spanning the gap. The CDR3 extends over 17 amino acids. This chain connects TRBV7-9 to TRBJ2-2; D not resolved. This receptor was taken from a human donor in good health (CMV status not recorded). Some clones in this sample may be carry-over from other donors' samples. Sequencing input: PBMCs. The CDR3 reads CASSLHSSRMVTGELFF. CDR3 DNA sequence: TGTGCCAGCAGCTTACATTCGTCCAGGATGGTCACCGGGGAGCTGTTTTTT.